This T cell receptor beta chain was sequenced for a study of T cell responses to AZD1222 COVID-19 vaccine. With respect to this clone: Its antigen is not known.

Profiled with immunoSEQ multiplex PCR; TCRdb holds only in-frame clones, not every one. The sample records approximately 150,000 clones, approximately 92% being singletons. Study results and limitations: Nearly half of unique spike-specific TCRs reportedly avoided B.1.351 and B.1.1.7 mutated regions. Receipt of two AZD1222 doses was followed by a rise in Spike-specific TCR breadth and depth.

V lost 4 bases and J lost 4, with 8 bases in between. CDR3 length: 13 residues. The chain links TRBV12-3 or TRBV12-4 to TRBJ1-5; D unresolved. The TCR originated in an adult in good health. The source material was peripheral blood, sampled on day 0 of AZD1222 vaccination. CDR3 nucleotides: TGTGCCAGCAGTTATCGCCCGAATCAGCCCCAGCATTTT. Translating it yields CASSYRPNQPQHF.